This T cell receptor (beta chain) was captured in a study of T cell responses to AZD1222 COVID-19 vaccine. The V and J ends lost 1 base and 0 bases respectively, with 6 bases between them. Germline CDR1 is SGHNT and CDR2 is YENEEA. The CDR3 totals 15 residues. Notes on the study in general: At baseline, seropositivity was found in only a handful of AZD1222 recipients. Across spike, vaccine-associated CD4 TCRs were found, dominant at 160-218 and 743-854. Repertoires were collected only later (after the peak T cell response had occurred).

Some clones are missing from TCRdb's copy, which holds only in-frame ones; the method was immunoSEQ multiplex PCR. The table has 95,000 to 150,000 clones, about 87% seen once. As regards this clone: Its cognate antigen is unknown.

The chain couples TRBV11-3 to TRBJ2-2; the D gene could be TRBD1 or TRBD2 (5 bases each). The source material was peripheral blood, sampled on day 0 of AZD1222 vaccination. This TCR derives from an adult in good health. The CDR3 is CASSLGGANTGELFF. CDR3 sequence (DNA): TGTGCCAGCAGCTTAGGAGGGGCGAACACCGGGGAGCTGTTTTTT.